The T cell receptor beta chain described here comes from a study of molecular identifiers for immune sequencing clone quantification. TCRdb fed the PCR reads into MiXCR, producing one record per CDR3 protein. The sample shows some 650,000 distinct CDR3 sequences, about 20% of them seen only once. Turning to this clonotype: A read error may be the cause here, since a much bigger clone is one base away.

The CDR3 extends over 13 amino acids. Trimming removed 2 bases from V and 4 bases from J, with 9 bases in between. Germline CDR1 reads MNHNY; CDR2 reads SVGAGI (reference sequence). The chain links TRBV6-6 to TRBJ2-7; D unresolved. The sequence was collected from a human donor in good health. Some libraries in this study had Jurkat cell RNA spiked in. Sequenced material: naive CD8+ T cells from blood, with Jurkat cell RNA spiked in. The subset was: FACS-sorted CD8+CD4-CCR7+CD45RA+ naive T cells. In nucleotides, the CDR3 is TGTGCCAGCAGTTACACGACAACTTACGAGCAGTACTTC. The encoded protein is CASSYTTTYEQYF.